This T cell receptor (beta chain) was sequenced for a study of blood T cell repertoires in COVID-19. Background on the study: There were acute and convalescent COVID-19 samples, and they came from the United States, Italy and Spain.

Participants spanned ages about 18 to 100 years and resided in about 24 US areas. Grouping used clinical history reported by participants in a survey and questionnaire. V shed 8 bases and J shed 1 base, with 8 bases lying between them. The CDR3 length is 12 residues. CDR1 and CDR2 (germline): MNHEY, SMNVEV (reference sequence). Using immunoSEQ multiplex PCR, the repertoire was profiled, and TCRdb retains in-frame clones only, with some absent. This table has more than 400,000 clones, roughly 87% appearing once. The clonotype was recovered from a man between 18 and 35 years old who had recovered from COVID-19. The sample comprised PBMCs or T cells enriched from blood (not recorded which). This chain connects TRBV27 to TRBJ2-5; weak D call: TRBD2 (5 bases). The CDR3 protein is CASRRGQETQYF. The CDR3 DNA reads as TGTGCCAGCCGACGGGGCCAAGAGACCCAGTACTTC.